This T cell receptor (beta chain) is drawn from a study of T cell repertoires in cytomegalovirus infection. Germline V gene sequence: CDR1 LGHNA, CDR2 YNFKEQ. Trimming stripped 0 bases from V and 0 bases from J, with 20 bases between. The CDR3 contains 19 residues. This clonotype was counted only a few times. The antigen remains unidentified. TCRdb recomputed calls from the reads with MiXCR, one row per CDR3 protein. The data show 550,000 to 850,000 distinct CDR3 sequences, approximately 33% seen once. The source is a human donor in good health (CMV status not recorded). Some clones in this sample may be carry-over from other donors' samples. The sequencing used cultured PBMCs, collected from culture after CMV antigen stimulation. The V gene is TRBV4-2, the J gene TRBJ1-1; D gene uncertain. CDR3 in DNA: TGTGCCAGCAGCCAAGATTCCGGCGGGCCCTACCATATGAACACTGAAGCTTTCTTT. It specifies CASSQDSGGPYHMNTEAFF.